This is a list of T cell receptor beta chains from one sample in a study of blood T cell repertoires in COVID-19. TCRdb's table, derived via immunoSEQ multiplex PCR, lists solely in-frame clones and lacks some. Of a few hundred thousand clones in the sample, 80% to 85% were seen once. The specimen sequenced was peripheral blood. The source of these receptors is a woman younger than 35 with acute or convalescent COVID-19. CDR3s include the opening cysteine and the closing phenylalanine or tryptophan. The D gene is left open where the match is weak. Rows may omit the clone size; those that give it use once, few, many or a size class.

J: TRBJ2-7; V: TRBV27; D: .; size: .; CDR3: CASSAEDNSYEQYF; DNA: TGTGCCAGCAGTGCCGAGGACAACTCCTACGAGCAGTACTTC
J: TRBJ1-2; V: TRBV19; D: .; size: .; CDR3: CASSPMTGFYGYTF; DNA: TGTGCCAGTAGTCCCATGACAGGATTTTATGGCTACACCTTC
J: TRBJ1-3; V: TRBV3-1/TRBV3-2; D: .; size: .; CDR3: CASSQRDSGNTIYF; DNA: TGTGCCAGCAGCCAAAGAGACTCTGGAAACACCATATATTTT
J: TRBJ2-1; V: TRBV5-1; D: TRBD2; size: .; CDR3: CASSLRSGLAGPKSSYNEQFF; DNA: TGCGCCAGCAGCCTGCGGTCTGGACTAGCGGGCCCTAAGAGCTCCTACAATGAGCAGTTCTTC
J: TRBJ2-7; V: TRBV5-6; D: .; size: .; CDR3: CATHLATNPYEQYF; DNA: TGTGCCACTCATCTAGCGACAAACCCTTACGAGCAGTACTTC
J: TRBJ1-6; V: TRBV4-1; D: TRBD1; size: .; CDR3: CASSQDPLGQGYNSPLHF; DNA: TGCGCCAGCAGCCAAGACCCGTTGGGACAGGGATATAATTCACCCCTCCACTTT
J: TRBJ2-2; V: TRBV5-1; D: .; size: .; CDR3: CASSLGPPGELFF; DNA: TGCGCCAGCAGCTTGGGGCCGCCCGGGGAGCTGTTTTTT
J: TRBJ1-5; V: TRBV5-1; D: TRBD1; size: once; CDR3: CASSFTGAPDQPQHF; DNA: TGCGCCAGCAGCTTTACAGGGGCCCCCGATCAGCCCCAGCATTTT
J: TRBJ1-1; V: TRBV19; D: TRBD1; size: .; CDR3: CASSSGTGGALPAFF; DNA: TGTGCCAGTAGTTCAGGGACAGGGGGCGCCTTGCCGGCTTTCTTT
J: TRBJ2-1; V: TRBV2; D: .; size: .; CDR3: CATQDQGYNEQFF; DNA: TGTGCCACTCAGGACCAGGGTTACAATGAGCAGTTCTTC
J: TRBJ2-3; V: TRBV19; D: .; size: .; CDR3: CASSIGGVGQYF; DNA: TGTGCCAGTAGTATCGGCGGGGTGGGGCAGTATTTT
J: TRBJ1-1; V: TRBV7-9; D: .; size: .; CDR3: CASSPVPGTRENTEAFF; DNA: TGTGCCAGCAGCCCCGTCCCCGGGACACGCGAGAACACTGAAGCTTTCTTT
J: TRBJ2-3; V: TRBV14; D: TRBD2; size: few; CDR3: CASSRGTSGTHHTQYF; DNA: TGTGCCAGCAGCCGAGGGACTAGCGGGACCCACCATACGCAGTATTTT
J: TRBJ2-1; V: TRBV15; D: .; size: few; CDR3: CATSSGQGGSNEQFF; DNA: TGTGCCACCAGCAGCGGACAGGGAGGGAGCAATGAGCAGTTCTTC
J: TRBJ2-3; V: TRBV25-1; D: TRBD2; size: .; CDR3: CASSRTSGPSTDTQYF; DNA: TGTGCCAGCAGTCGGACTAGCGGGCCCAGCACAGATACGCAGTATTTT
J: TRBJ2-7; V: TRBV27; D: TRBD1; size: .; CDR3: CASSPSDRFYEQYF; DNA: TGTGCCAGCAGTCCCTCGGACAGGTTTTACGAGCAGTACTTC
J: TRBJ1-1; V: TRBV7-6; D: .; size: .; CDR3: CASSSQGRGMGAFF; DNA: TGTGCCAGCAGCTCTCAAGGACGGGGGATGGGGGCTTTCTTT
J: TRBJ2-3; V: TRBV2; D: .; size: .; CDR3: CASSFSGVSDTQYF; DNA: TGTGCCAGCAGCTTCTCAGGGGTGTCAGATACGCAGTATTTT
J: TRBJ1-1; V: TRBV4-3; D: .; size: .; CDR3: CASSQVRGEAFF; DNA: TGCGCCAGCAGCCAAGTTAGGGGCGAAGCTTTCTTT
J: TRBJ2-5; V: TRBV18; D: .; size: few; CDR3: CASSPVSETQYF; DNA: TGTGCCAGCTCACCCGTATCGGAGACCCAGTACTTC
J: TRBJ1-2; V: TRBV27; D: .; size: .; CDR3: CASSPNDRNRGYTF; DNA: TGTGCCAGCAGCCCGAACGACAGGAATAGGGGCTACACCTTC
J: TRBJ1-4; V: TRBV24-1; D: .; size: few; CDR3: CATSDSPSTGKNEKLFF; DNA: TGTGCCACCAGTGATTCCCCCTCGACAGGAAAGAATGAAAAACTGTTTTTT
J: TRBJ1-1; V: TRBV19; D: TRBD1; size: .; CDR3: CASNPGQGSTEAFF; DNA: TGTGCCAGTAATCCGGGACAGGGATCTACCGAAGCTTTCTTT
J: TRBJ1-4; V: TRBV2; D: .; size: .; CDR3: CASKQGGGEKLFF; DNA: TGTGCCAGCAAACAGGGTGGTGGGGAAAAACTGTTTTTT
J: TRBJ1-1; V: TRBV9; D: .; size: .; CDR3: CASSVRQGGEAFF; DNA: TGTGCCAGCAGCGTACGTCAGGGTGGTGAAGCTTTCTTT
J: TRBJ1-6; V: TRBV11-2; D: TRBD1; size: .; CDR3: CASSLVRGQLPYNSPLHF; DNA: TGTGCCAGCAGCTTAGTAAGGGGACAGCTTCCCTATAATTCACCCCTCCACTTT
J: TRBJ2-3; V: TRBV5-1; D: .; size: .; CDR3: CASRALLAATDTQYF; DNA: TGCGCCAGCAGGGCACTACTAGCTGCCACAGATACGCAGTATTTT
J: TRBJ1-5; V: TRBV28; D: .; size: .; CDR3: CASTFRFSNQPQHF; DNA: TGTGCCAGCACGTTCAGGTTCAGCAATCAGCCCCAGCATTTT
J: TRBJ2-3; V: TRBV4-3; D: TRBD2; size: .; CDR3: CASSQASGRHLSTDTQYF; DNA: TGCGCCAGCAGCCAAGCTAGCGGGAGGCACCTTAGCACAGATACGCAGTATTTT
J: TRBJ2-7; V: TRBV7-2; D: .; size: .; CDR3: CASSLDSREQYF; DNA: TGTGCCAGCAGTTTGGACTCACGCGAGCAGTACTTC
J: TRBJ1-2; V: TRBV15; D: .; size: .; CDR3: CATTLSTPSYYGYTF; DNA: TGTGCCACCACCCTATCCACTCCCTCTTACTATGGCTACACCTTC
J: TRBJ2-1; V: TRBV7-6; D: TRBD1; size: .; CDR3: CASSLSGGIRDRAYNEQFF; DNA: TGTGCCAGCAGCTTAAGTGGCGGAATCCGGGACAGAGCCTACAATGAGCAGTTCTTC
J: TRBJ2-1; V: TRBV6-5; D: .; size: .; CDR3: CASSYGSVSAYNEQFF; DNA: TGTGCCAGCAGTTACGGTAGCGTTTCAGCCTACAATGAGCAGTTCTTC
J: TRBJ2-3; V: TRBV28; D: TRBD2; size: .; CDR3: CASSLGGLAGWGDTQYF; DNA: TGTGCCAGCAGTTTGGGCGGGCTAGCGGGATGGGGGGATACGCAGTATTTT
J: TRBJ2-1; V: TRBV14; D: .; size: .; CDR3: CASSPSVGQGAFF; DNA: .
J: TRBJ2-7; V: TRBV27; D: TRBD1; size: few; CDR3: CASSALQGARVKYF; DNA: TGTGCCAGCAGTGCTTTACAGGGGGCTCGAGTGAAGTACTTC
J: TRBJ2-1; V: TRBV24-1; D: TRBD2; size: few; CDR3: CATSAPTSGSSNEQFF; DNA: TGTGCCACCAGTGCCCCGACTAGCGGGAGCAGCAATGAGCAGTTCTTC
J: TRBJ2-2; V: TRBV10-3; D: TRBD2; size: .; CDR3: CAISEREVTGELFF; DNA: TGTGCCATCAGTGAACGGGAGGTCACCGGGGAGCTGTTTTTT
J: TRBJ1-6; V: TRBV18; D: TRBD1; size: .; CDR3: CASSLPPGQGVTYNSPLHF; DNA: TGTGCCAGCTCACTACCCCCGGGACAGGGGGTTACCTATAATTCACCCCTCCACTTT
J: TRBJ2-5; V: TRBV5-1; D: TRBD2; size: once; CDR3: CASSLGSLAGSRETQYF; DNA: TGCGCCAGCAGCCTTGGGTCGCTAGCGGGGAGTCGAGAGACCCAGTACTTC
J: TRBJ2-1; V: TRBV6-4; D: .; size: large; CDR3: CASSPTESNEQFF; DNA: TGTGCCAGCAGCCCGACTGAGTCCAATGAGCAGTTCTTC
J: TRBJ2-7; V: TRBV5-4; D: TRBD2; size: .; CDR3: CASSFGTSGRYEQYF; DNA: TGTGCCAGCAGCTTCGGGACTAGCGGGAGGTACGAGCAGTACTTC
J: TRBJ2-3; V: TRBV7-2; D: TRBD2; size: .; CDR3: CASSFLAVLTDTQYF; DNA: TGTGCCAGCAGCTTCCTAGCGGTCCTCACAGATACGCAGTATTTT
J: TRBJ1-2; V: TRBV2; D: .; size: .; CDR3: CASSPDRTNYGYTF; DNA: TGTGCCAGCAGTCCGGACAGAACCAACTATGGCTACACCTTC
J: TRBJ2-1; V: TRBV5-4; D: TRBD2; size: .; CDR3: CASSFSSGSSYNEQFF; DNA: TGTGCCAGCAGCTTCTCGAGCGGGAGCTCCTACAATGAGCAGTTCTTC
J: TRBJ1-2; V: TRBV4-3; D: .; size: .; CDR3: CASSPRATEAYGYTF; DNA: TGCGCCAGCAGCCCCCGGGCGACAGAGGCCTATGGCTACACCTTC
J: TRBJ2-1; V: TRBV15; D: TRBD2; size: .; CDR3: CATSSGRMTSGTNEQFF; DNA: TGTGCCACCAGCAGCGGCCGTATGACTAGCGGGACCAATGAGCAGTTCTTC
J: TRBJ2-1; V: TRBV23-1; D: TRBD2; size: few; CDR3: CASSLRTSGSSLDGFF; DNA: TGCGCCAGCAGTCTTCGGACTAGCGGGAGTTCACTTGACGGGTTCTTC
J: TRBJ1-5; V: TRBV7-2; D: TRBD1; size: .; CDR3: CASSLRQGDGQPQHF; DNA: TGTGCCAGCAGCTTACGACAGGGGGATGGACAGCCCCAGCATTTT